Below are 25 T cell receptor beta chains sequenced from a single sample in a study of cytomegalovirus exposure and HLA in healthy donors (dated by TCRdb to 2017 to 2019). Libraries were built with the immunoSEQ multiplex PCR assay. For the multiplex PCR, a mixture combining 60 forward primers for TCR Vbeta segments and 13 reverse primers for TCR Jbeta segments was used. What TCRdb holds here is the immuneACCESS table cut down to in-frame rearrangements. Part of the clones is not present; checked against another copy, under half of the missing clones reflect an unresolved V gene, and the others are unexplained. In all, the sample holds tens of thousands of clones, and 80% of those were seen once. 6% of the sample goes to the ten largest clones. The sequenced sample consisted of PBMCs. These receptors were collected from a male donor in good health and CMV-seronegative.

The V gene is TRBV5-6, the J gene TRBJ1-1; unclear D gene. This CDR3 is built from 13 residues. The ends were cut back, 0 bases at V and 1 base at J, with 4 bases in the middle. Germline lookup yields CDR1 SGHDT and CDR2 YYEEEE. The CDR3: CASSLAGNTEAFF. The CDR3 region has the DNA TGTGCCAGCAGCTTGGCAGGGAACACTGAAGCTTTCTTT.

The J gene is TRBJ2-7, the V gene TRBV7-3, with D perhaps TRBD2 (5 bases). V shed 2 bases and J shed 2 bases, with 13 bases lying between them. The CDR3 totals 15 residues. Germline V gene lookup returns CDR1 SGHTA and CDR2 FQGTGA. CDR3 in amino acids: CASSLAYNGAYEQYF. The CDR3 DNA follows: TGTGCCAGCAGCTTAGCCTATAACGGGGCCTACGAGCAGTACTTC.

This clone was found once. V usage is TRBV7-9 and J usage is TRBJ2-3; possibly TRBD2 for D (6 bases). The CDR3 length is 16 residues. The V gene lost 4 bases and the J gene lost 2 bases, with 16 bases spanning the gap. Germline CDR1 and CDR2: SEHNR and FQNEAQ (reference sequence). CDR3: CASSYDSGGDTDTQYF. Here the CDR3 DNA reads TGTGCCAGCAGCTATGATTCTGGCGGGGACACAGATACGCAGTATTTT.

The gene calls are TRBV5-1 and TRBJ2-5; TRBD2 agrees at 11 bases. Trimming removed 4 bases from V and 3 bases from J; junction bases left unmatched: 5. The V gene's germline CDR1 is SGHRS and CDR2 YFSETQ. The CDR3 consists of 15 residues. CDR3 sequence reads: CASSPLLAGEETQYF. The CDR3 nucleotides are TGCGCCAGCAGCCCGCTACTAGCGGGGGAAGAGACCCAGTACTTC.

This clone has a single count. This chain uses TRBV5-1 with TRBJ2-5; D is perhaps TRBD1 (6 bases). The germline V gene encodes CDR1 SGHRS and CDR2 YFSETQ. Trimming removed 0 bases from V and 1 base from J, with 16 bases in between. The CDR3 contains 17 residues. The CDR3 DNA reads as TGCGCCAGCAGCTTGGGGGCAGGACAGCTATCCCAAGAGACCCAGTACTTC. Protein sequence: CASSLGAGQLSQETQYF. The variable domain in full, completed from reference TRBV5-1 and TRBJ2-5, reads KAGVTQTPRYLIKTRGQQVTLSCSPISGHRSVSWYQQTPGQGLQFLFEYFSETQRNKGNFPGRFSGRQFSNSRSEMNVSTLELGDSALYLCASSLGAGQLSQETQYFGPGTRLLVL.

The chain employs TRBV7-2 and TRBJ2-1, with 12 positions matching TRBD2. CDR3 length: 16 residues. The ends lost 4 bases at V and 2 bases at J; junction bases unmatched: 3. Germline V gene lookup returns CDR1 SGHTA and CDR2 FQGNSA. CDR3 amino acids: CASSSSSGGAYNEQFF. Written as DNA, the CDR3 is TGTGCCAGCAGCTCCTCTAGCGGGGGGGCCTACAATGAGCAGTTCTTC.

The rearrangement uses TRBV27 and TRBJ1-2, with TRBD1 identical over 7 bases. There are 15 residues in the CDR3. V gave up 2 bases and J gave up 4 bases; unmatched junction bases: 7. Germline CDR1 is MNHEY and CDR2 is SMNVEV (reference sequence). Here the CDR3 DNA reads TGTGCCAGCAGTTTAATAGGGGGCTCGGGCTATGGCTACACCTTC. This sequence encodes CASSLIGGSGYGYTF.

This rearrangement joins TRBV19 to TRBJ1-5; D remains ambiguous. The germline gives CDR1 LNHDA, CDR2 SQIVND (reference sequence). The germline V and J ends were trimmed by 1 base and 1 base, with 14 bases remaining between them. This CDR3 has 17 amino acids. The CDR3 DNA sequence: TGTGCCAGTAGTATAGTGGGCGGGCCTGAGAGCAATCAGCCCCAGCATTTT. Amino acids: CASSIVGGPESNQPQHF.

The chain recombines TRBV30 with TRBJ1-3, with 7 bases lining up with TRBD1. V shed 2 bases and J 8 bases; nucleotides not matched to a gene: 12. The CDR3 is 15 residues long. CDR1 is GTSNPN, CDR2 SVGIG, per germline (reference sequence). The DNA of the CDR3 is TGTGCCTGGAGTCGCGGACAGGCGGGTCGGGACACCATATATTTT. It encodes CAWSRGQAGRDTIYF.

The V and J genes are TRBV7-2 and TRBJ2-7; possibly TRBD2 for D (5 bases). From germline, CDR1 is SGHTA and CDR2 FQGNSA. With 4 bases removed from V and 3 bases from J, the gap between germline ends came to 10 bases. CDR3 length: 13 amino acids. The CDR3 reads CASSSETIYEQYF. Here the CDR3 DNA reads TGTGCCAGCAGCTCCGAGACTATCTACGAGCAGTACTTC.

The V gene is TRBV19, the J gene TRBJ2-7; 9 bases are a match to TRBD2. This CDR3 is built from 14 residues. After removal of 6 bases from V and 1 base from J, the junction contained 4 bases not matched to a gene. CDR1 is LNHDA, CDR2 SQIVND, per germline (reference sequence). The CDR3 spells CASSLSGGSYEQYF. DNA of the CDR3: TGTGCCAGTAGCCTTAGCGGGGGTTCCTACGAGCAGTACTTC.

The chain has TRBV18 and TRBJ2-1; TRBD2 matches at 7 bases. CDR3 length: 16 residues. The V and J ends lost 3 bases and 3 bases, in that order; junction bases with no gene match: 8. The germline V gene encodes CDR1 KGHSH and CDR2 LQKENI. The chain's CDR3 is CASSPDSAGLYNEQFF. The CDR3 DNA is TGTGCCAGCTCACCGGACTCAGCGGGGCTCTACAATGAGCAGTTCTTC.

This clone was picked up a small number of times. CDR3: CASSLTVMNTEAFF. In nucleotides, the CDR3 is TGCGCCAGCAGCTTGACGGTAATGAACACTGAAGCTTTCTTT. The chain has TRBV5-1 and TRBJ1-1; D gene ambiguous. The CDR3 loop spans 14 amino acids. V was cut by 1 base and J by 0 bases, with 7 bases left in between. Germline values: CDR1 SGHRS, CDR2 YFSETQ.

The genes are TRBV9 and TRBJ1-2; 9 bases map to TRBD1. Germline V gene lookup returns CDR1 SGDLS and CDR2 YYNGEE. V shed 3 bases, J shed 0 bases, and the junction held 9 bases outside the gene matches. The length of the CDR3 is 17 residues. The chain's CDR3 is CASSGVGQGGTNYGYTF. The CDR3 DNA is TGTGCCAGCAGCGGGGTGGGACAGGGAGGGACTAACTATGGCTACACCTTC.

The chain joins TRBV28 to TRBJ2-7; maybe TRBD2 (6 bases). V lost 8 bases, J lost 3 bases, and 20 bases lay in between. The V gene's germline CDR1 is MDHEN and CDR2 SYDVKM. This CDR3 is built from 15 residues. The CDR3 DNA follows: TGTGCCAGCGGGGGGTCCCACCACCCGATCTACGAGCAGTACTTC. Translated, it gives CASGGSHHPIYEQYF.

This clone has only a few counts. The chain uses TRBV6-1 and TRBJ2-5; 8 positions agree with TRBD2. The V gene's germline CDR1 is MNHNS and CDR2 SASEGT. V was clipped by 7 bases and J by 0 bases; unmatched bases: 7. The CDR3 loop spans 15 amino acids. CDR3 region: CASTPLAGHQETQYF. The CDR3 nucleotides are TGTGCCAGCACTCCTTTAGCGGGGCACCAAGAGACCCAGTACTTC.

The CDR3 DNA reads as TGTGCCAGCAGTGAAATCGGACAGGGGAGACACGAGCAGTACTTC. This codes for CASSEIGQGRHEQYF. The chain employs TRBV6-1 and TRBJ2-7; 9 nucleotides agree with TRBD1. Trimming cost V 2 bases and J 5 bases; bases outside gene matches: 7. CDR1 is MNHNS, CDR2 SASEGT, per germline. The CDR3 runs to 15 residues.

The J gene is TRBJ2-7, the V gene TRBV5-1; 8 bases line up with TRBD2. Looked up from germline, CDR1 is SGHRS and CDR2 is YFSETQ. CDR3 size: 15 residues. Trimming took 4 bases from V and 1 from J; bases not matched to a gene: 7. The CDR3 bases are TGCGCCAGCAGCCGGGGGGGGCTAGCGTCCTACGAGCAGTACTTC. Translation: CASSRGGLASYEQYF.

This chain uses TRBV6-5 with TRBJ1-1; no definite D call. The length of the CDR3 is 15 residues. V dropped 7 bases and J dropped 1 base, with 16 bases sitting between them. CDR1 MNHEY and CDR2 SVGAGI come from the germline V gene. CDR3 DNA: TGTGCCAGCACCCCCTCCATTACTGGGAACACTGAAGCTTTCTTT. This gives the protein CASTPSITGNTEAFF.

V and J are TRBV29-1 and TRBJ1-2; no definite D call. Germline assignment: CDR1 SQVTM and CDR2 ANQGSEA. Trimming pared 3 bases from V and 7 bases from J, leaving 12 bases between. The CDR3 spans 12 residues. The CDR3 DNA reads as TGCAGCGTTGATCTCGGACGGGGTGGCTACACCTTC. This codes for CSVDLGRGGYTF.

The chain is built from TRBV5-1 and TRBJ1-2; 7 nucleotides align to TRBD1. This CDR3 is built from 15 residues. CDR1 and CDR2 from the germline V gene are SGHRS and YFSETQ. Trimming took 6 bases from V and 7 from J; bases not matched to a gene: 15. The CDR3 loop is CASTLEVEGAGGYTF. CDR3 bases: TGCGCCAGCACGCTGGAGGTGGAGGGGGCAGGTGGCTACACCTTC.

V usage is TRBV5-6 and J usage is TRBJ1-5; D ambiguous. The CDR3 is made up of 16 amino acids. Germline CDR1 SGHDT, CDR2 YYEEEE. V dropped 4 bases and J dropped 0 bases, with 14 bases sitting between them. The CDR3 reads CASSRRLANSNQPQHF. The CDR3 coding sequence is TGTGCCAGCAGCAGAAGGTTAGCAAATAGCAATCAGCCCCAGCATTTT.

This rearrangement joins TRBV15 to TRBJ1-3; 7 bases align to TRBD1. V was clipped by 1 base and J by 1 base; unmatched bases: 4. Germline V gives CDR1 LNHNV, CDR2 YYDKDF (reference sequence). The CDR3 covers 16 residues. The CDR3 sequence: CATSRGYRGSGNTIYF. CDR3 DNA sequence: TGTGCCACCAGCAGAGGCTACAGGGGTTCTGGAAACACCATATATTTT.

V gene TRBV30 combines with J gene TRBJ1-2, with a weak D call TRBD1 (5 bases). From germline, CDR1 is GTSNPN and CDR2 SVGIG (reference sequence). The CDR3 extends over 14 amino acids. Trimming pared 7 bases from V and 1 base from J, leaving 16 bases between. DNA for the CDR3: TGTGCCTCTGGGGGGGGATCCATTAACTATGGCTACACCTTC. It encodes CASGGGSINYGYTF. The full variable domain, in which reference TRBV30 and TRBJ1-2 provide the parts outside the CDR3, is SQTIHQWPATLVQPVGSPLSLECTVEGTSNPNLYWYRQAAGRGLQLLFYSVGIGQISSEVPQNLSASRPQDRQFILSSKKLLLSDSGFYLCASGGGSINYGYTFGSGTRLTVV.

The chain couples TRBV9 to TRBJ2-2; D is ambiguous. Between the trimmed V and J ends, which lost 7 bases and 8 bases, there was a span of 12 bases. CDR1 and CDR2 from the germline V gene are SGDLS and YYNGEE. The CDR3 is 12 residues long. Here the CDR3 reads CASAQVTGELFF. CDR3 DNA: TGTGCCAGCGCCCAGGTGACAGGGGAGCTGTTTTTT.